The 26 T cell receptor beta chains listed next were all sequenced from one sample in a study of blood T cell repertoires in COVID-19. Assay: immunoSEQ multiplex PCR; the TCRdb copy retains only in-frame clones and omits some. The repertoire holds fewer than 100,000 clones, with 85% as singletons. Sequencing was done on a sample of peripheral blood. Receptors were obtained from a man aged 55 to 70 with acute or convalescent COVID-19.

The genes are TRBV11-1 and TRBJ1-1, with 9 bases aligning to TRBD1. The junction had 4 bases not matched to a gene; V was cut back by 5 bases and J by 3 bases. Germline CDR1 and CDR2: SGHAT and FQDESV (reference sequence). The CDR3 runs 14 residues. CDR3 coding DNA: TGTGCCAGCAGCCCAAGACAGGGGGACACTGAAGCTTTCTTT. Its protein product is CASSPRQGDTEAFF.

The V and J genes are TRBV24-1 and TRBJ2-4; D unclear. Germline CDR1 KGHDR, CDR2 SFDVKD. Trimming stripped 4 bases from V and 0 bases from J, with 12 bases between. The CDR3 consists of 16 residues. The CDR3 loop is CATSDPRVLAKNIQYF. The CDR3 DNA reads as TGTGCCACCAGTGACCCCCGGGTGCTAGCCAAAAACATTCAGTACTTC.

The genes are TRBV19 and TRBJ2-1, with 9 bases aligning to TRBD2. The CDR3 extends over 19 amino acids. Germline CDR1 is LNHDA and CDR2 is SQIVND (reference sequence). V lost 4 bases, J lost 8 bases, and 21 bases stayed unmatched. The CDR3 DNA reads as TGTGCCAGTAGTAAAACGGGGGGGCGAGTAGCGGGAGCTGAGGATGAGCAGTTCTTC. It translates to CASSKTGGRVAGAEDEQFF.

This chain's CDR3 is CASSYGTGQGEKLFF. CDR3 bases: TGTGCCAGCAGTTACGGCACAGGGCAAGGTGAAAAACTGTTTTTT. The rearrangement links TRBV6-5 to TRBJ1-4, with a possible D match to TRBD1 (6 bases). The germline V gene encodes CDR1 MNHEY and CDR2 SVGAGI. The V end was cut by 2 bases, the J end by 7 bases, with 14 bases between. The CDR3 length is 15 residues.

The chain employs TRBV4-2 and TRBJ2-2; no clear D gene. CDR3 size: 14 residues. Trimming left V 0 bases short and J 5 bases short, with 7 bases between. Germline-derived CDR1 and CDR2 are LGHNA and YNFKEQ. The CDR3 is CASSQDPVTGELFF. CDR3 DNA sequence: TGTGCCAGCAGCCAAGATCCCGTAACCGGGGAGCTGTTTTTT.

The chain uses TRBV4-1 and TRBJ1-2; 7 bases agree with TRBD1. V was clipped by 4 bases and J by 3 bases; unmatched bases: 8. CDR1 is MGHRA and CDR2 is YSYEKL in the germline V gene. The length of the CDR3 is 15 residues. Here the CDR3 DNA reads TGCGCCAGCAGCCCGGACAGGAGCTGGCACTATGGCTACACCTTC. This codes for CASSPDRSWHYGYTF.

The chain couples TRBV7-9 to TRBJ2-1, with TRBD1 as a possible D gene (6 bases). With 2 bases removed from V and 7 bases from J, the gap between germline ends came to 6 bases. From germline, CDR1 is SEHNR and CDR2 FQNEAQ (reference sequence). The CDR3 is made up of 12 amino acids. The chain's CDR3 is CASSLRGNEQFF. The CDR3, as DNA: TGTGCCAGCAGCTTAAGGGGGAATGAGCAGTTCTTC.

The genes are TRBV5-1 and TRBJ2-5, with TRBD1 as a possible D gene (6 bases). Germline V CDR1 and CDR2: SGHRS, YFSETQ. The CDR3 totals 15 residues. The V end was cut by 4 bases, the J end by 1 base, with 14 bases between. The CDR3 here is CASSPGVGGQETQYF. The CDR3 DNA follows: TGCGCCAGCAGCCCTGGGGTAGGGGGCCAAGAGACCCAGTACTTC.

A note on this clone: One end of the junction varies from germline; a read error may be responsible. The chain couples TRBV3-1 (or the pseudogene TRBV3-2) to TRBJ1-4, with 7 bases identical to TRBD1. Germline CDR1 reads LGHDT; CDR2 reads YNNKEL (reference sequence). The length of the CDR3 is 15 residues. The CDR3 DNA follows: TGTGCCAGCAGCCCGAGACAGGGATCGAATGGAAAACTGTTTTTT. It is translated as CASSPRQGSNGKLFF.

This clone was found a few times. V and J are TRBV5-1 and TRBJ1-6; maybe TRBD1 (5 bases). CDR3 length: 15 amino acids. Germline V gene sequence: CDR1 SGHRS, CDR2 YFSETQ. Deletions cut 4 bases from V and 8 bases from J, with 16 bases between. The CDR3 DNA is TGCGCCAGCAGCCAGCGTAGGGGCGCTGATTCACCCCTCCACTTT. Its translation: CASSQRRGADSPLHF.

CDR3 in amino acids: CSVRQGGGTEAFF. CDR3 bases: TGCAGCGTCCGACAGGGGGGGGGCACTGAAGCTTTCTTT. V gene TRBV29-1 combines with J gene TRBJ1-1; 9 bases map to TRBD1. There are 13 residues in the CDR3. In germline, CDR1 is SQVTM, CDR2 ANQGSEA. Trimming cost V 6 bases and J 4 bases; bases outside gene matches: 6.

The J gene is TRBJ2-2, the V gene TRBV2, with 9 bases lining up with TRBD2. The length of the CDR3 is 13 residues. Germline CDR1 and CDR2: SNHLY and FYNNEI. With 5 bases clipped from V and 8 bases from J, the junction kept 3 bases outside the gene matches. CDR3 sequence reads: CASSRGLAGELFF. The CDR3 coding sequence is TGTGCCAGCAGTCGAGGACTAGCGGGGGAGCTGTTTTTT. Full variable domain (missing parts from reference TRBV2 and TRBJ2-2): EPEVTQTPSHQVTQMGQEVILRCVPISNHLYFYWYRQILGQKVEFLVSFYNNEISEKSEIFDDQFSVERPDGSNFTLKIRSTKLEDSAMYFCASSRGLAGELFFGEGSRLTVL.

CDR3 sequence reads: CASSPHRGGSYNSPLHF. The CDR3 nucleotides are TGTGCCAGTAGTCCCCACAGGGGGGGCTCCTATAATTCACCCCTCCACTTT. V is TRBV19 and J is TRBJ1-6, with 8 bases aligning to TRBD1. The CDR3 length is 17 residues. V shed 5 bases, J shed 0 bases, and the junction held 6 bases outside the gene matches. Germline CDR1 reads LNHDA; CDR2 reads SQIVND (reference sequence).

The genes are TRBV19 and TRBJ1-1, with TRBD1 matching over 9 bases. CDR1 is LNHDA, CDR2 SQIVND, per germline (reference sequence). This CDR3 has 15 residues. V was pared by 5 bases and J by 6 bases, with 10 bases of the junction left unmatched. CDR3: CASSVTGGARSEAFF. The CDR3, as DNA: TGTGCCAGTAGTGTTACAGGGGGCGCGCGGTCTGAAGCTTTCTTT. The full variable domain, completed using reference TRBV19 and TRBJ1-1, is DGGITQSPKYLFRKEGQNVTLSCEQNLNHDAMYWYRQDPGQGLRLIYYSQIVNDFQKGDIAEGYSVSREKKESFPLTVTSAQKNPTAFYLCASSVTGGARSEAFFGQGTRLTVV.

This clone turned up a few times. The rearrangement links TRBV24-1 to TRBJ2-2; the D gene is possibly TRBD1 (5 bases). Germline CDR1 KGHDR, CDR2 SFDVKD. This CDR3 is 13 amino acids long. Trimming left V 4 bases short and J 6 bases short, with 8 bases between. The CDR3 bases are TGTGCCACCAGTGACCGGACACCCGGGGAGCTGTTTTTT. It specifies CATSDRTPGELFF.

The chain recombines TRBV7-9 with TRBJ2-3; TRBD2 might be the D (5 bases). The CDR3 covers 13 residues. V lost 5 bases and J 5 bases, leaving 11 bases between the germline ends. Germline V lookup: CDR1 SEHNR, CDR2 FQNEAQ (reference sequence). The CDR3 sequence: CASSAPAGDTQYF. The CDR3 region has the DNA TGTGCCAGCAGCGCCCCCGCGGGAGATACGCAGTATTTT.

This chain joins TRBV18 and TRBJ1-1; TRBD1 aligns across 11 bases. From germline, CDR1 is KGHSH and CDR2 LQKENI. The CDR3 extends over 16 amino acids. V dropped 0 bases and J dropped 2; count of bases not matched to a gene: 2. The CDR3 region has the DNA TGTGCCAGCTCACCACCGGACAGGGGGCGAAACACTGAAGCTTTCTTT. It translates to CASSPPDRGRNTEAFF.

The gene calls are TRBV30 and TRBJ1-1, with D possibly matching TRBD1 (5 bases). The CDR3 totals 15 residues. Germline V gene data show CDR1 as GTSNPN and CDR2 as SVGIG (reference sequence). Trimming removed 3 bases from V and 5 bases from J, with 19 bases in between. The CDR3 reads CAWRGQVILGTEAFF. DNA of the CDR3: TGTGCCTGGAGAGGACAAGTCATACTGGGTACTGAAGCTTTCTTT.

V usage is TRBV5-1 and J usage is TRBJ2-3, with TRBD1 as a possible D gene (7 bases). The germline CDR1 and CDR2 sequences are SGHRS and YFSETQ. CDR3 length: 15 residues. Trimming removed 8 bases from V and 0 bases from J, with 16 bases in between. CDR3 amino acids: CASRGLARSTDTQYF. Written as DNA, the CDR3 is TGCGCCAGTAGGGGGCTAGCGCGAAGCACAGATACGCAGTATTTT. The full variable domain, with the rest looked up from reference TRBV5-1 and TRBJ2-3, is KAGVTQTPRYLIKTRGQQVTLSCSPISGHRSVSWYQQTPGQGLQFLFEYFSETQRNKGNFPGRFSGRQFSNSRSEMNVSTLELGDSALYLCASRGLARSTDTQYFGPGTRLTVL.

V and J are TRBV2 and TRBJ2-2, with 10 bases that match TRBD2. The CDR3 is 14 residues long. V was pared by 4 bases and J by 8 bases, with 4 bases of the junction left unmatched. Per germline, CDR1 SNHLY and CDR2 FYNNEI. The CDR3 nucleotides read TGTGCCAGCAGTGCCAGCGGGAGGGGAGGGGAGCTGTTTTTT. It yields the protein CASSASGRGGELFF.

The gene calls are TRBV14 and TRBJ2-2; TRBD2 is a possible D gene (5 bases). V dropped 5 bases and J dropped 4 bases, with 11 bases sitting between them. CDR1 and CDR2 from the germline V gene are SGHDN and FVKESK. The CDR3 totals 14 residues. The CDR3 coding sequence is TGTGCCAGCAGCAAAGTTCGGGGCACCGGGGAGCTGTTTTTT. As protein: CASSKVRGTGELFF. Drawing the rest from reference TRBV14 and TRBJ2-2, the complete variable domain is EAGVTQFPSHSVIEKGQTVTLRCDPISGHDNLYWYRRVMGKEIKFLLHFVKESKQDESGMPNNRFLAERTGGTYSTLKVQPAELEDSGVYFCASSKVRGTGELFFGEGSRLTVL.

In its sample, this clone was seen a few times. The rearrangement links TRBV5-1 to TRBJ1-4; TRBD1 is a possible D gene (6 bases). CDR3 length equals 15 residues. V was cut by 3 bases and J by 6 bases, with 15 bases left in between. Germline V gene data show CDR1 as SGHRS and CDR2 as YFSETQ. The CDR3, as DNA: TGCGCCAGCAGCTCCGAACAGGGATCTGATGAAAAACTGTTTTTT. This gives the protein CASSSEQGSDEKLFF.

The genes are TRBV4-2 and TRBJ2-2, with a possible D match to TRBD1 (6 bases). The CDR3 loop spans 16 amino acids. Deletions cut 1 base from V and 2 bases from J, with 11 bases between. From germline, CDR1 is LGHNA and CDR2 YNFKEQ. DNA of the CDR3: TGTGCCAGCAGCCAAGGGGGACAACCTAACACCGGGGAGCTGTTTTTT. Protein sequence: CASSQGGQPNTGELFF.

This chain joins TRBV30 and TRBJ2-4, with D perhaps TRBD2 (6 bases). The CDR3 extends over 13 amino acids. Germline-derived CDR1 and CDR2 are GTSNPN and SVGIG (reference sequence). Trimming removed 0 bases at V and 7 bases at J, with 10 bases between. CDR3 in amino acids: CAWSVPGRNIQYF. The CDR3, as DNA: TGTGCCTGGAGTGTACCAGGGAGGAACATTCAGTACTTC. Complete variable domain (other parts from reference TRBV30 and TRBJ2-4): SQTIHQWPATLVQPVGSPLSLECTVEGTSNPNLYWYRQAAGRGLQLLFYSVGIGQISSEVPQNLSASRPQDRQFILSSKKLLLSDSGFYLCAWSVPGRNIQYFGAGTRLSVL.

The chain links TRBV19 to TRBJ2-5; 7 bases agree with TRBD2. Germline values: CDR1 LNHDA, CDR2 SQIVND (reference sequence). This CDR3 is built from 14 residues. The junction had 9 bases not matched to a gene; V was cut back by 6 bases and J by 5 bases. The CDR3 sequence is CASSRGGDGETQYF. In DNA, the CDR3 is TGTGCCAGTAGCCGTGGGGGGGATGGGGAGACCCAGTACTTC. The full variable domain, rest sourced from reference TRBV19 and TRBJ2-5, is DGGITQSPKYLFRKEGQNVTLSCEQNLNHDAMYWYRQDPGQGLRLIYYSQIVNDFQKGDIAEGYSVSREKKESFPLTVTSAQKNPTAFYLCASSRGGDGETQYFGPGTRLLVL.

V is TRBV6-1 and J is TRBJ1-4; D gene unclear. V gave up 3 bases and J gave up 6 bases, with 14 bases separating them. This CDR3 spans 15 amino acids. Germline loops: CDR1 MNHNS, CDR2 SASEGT. The CDR3 loop reads CASSDAVSGYEKLFF. The CDR3 coding sequence is TGTGCCAGCAGTGACGCCGTGTCAGGCTATGAAAAACTGTTTTTT.